These 24 T cell receptor beta chains share one sample of origin, sequenced in a study of blood T cell repertoires in COVID-19. Using immunoSEQ multiplex PCR, the repertoire was profiled, and TCRdb retains in-frame clones only, with some absent. Found here are around 200,000 clones, roughly four fifths of them singletons; the top ten hold 4.4%. Sequencing was carried out using peripheral blood. These receptors were obtained from a man aged 50-60 years with active or convalescent COVID-19.

The chain links TRBV3-1 (or the pseudogene TRBV3-2) to TRBJ1-5, with a possible D match to TRBD1 (5 bases). CDR1 is LGHDT, CDR2 YNNKEL, per germline (reference sequence). V gave up 3 bases and J gave up 5 bases, with 8 bases separating them. The CDR3 extends over 13 amino acids. CDR3 nucleotides: TGTGCCAGCAGCCAGTCAGGGTATCAGCCCCAGCATTTT. This codes for CASSQSGYQPQHF.

V is TRBV15 and J is TRBJ1-1; D may be TRBD1 (5 bases). In germline, CDR1 is LNHNV, CDR2 YYDKDF (reference sequence). V lost 1 base to trimming and J lost 1 base, with 13 bases between them. The CDR3 runs to 16 residues. The CDR3 reads CATSRVLGQGNTEAFF. DNA for the CDR3: TGTGCCACCAGCAGAGTTTTGGGTCAGGGGAACACTGAAGCTTTCTTT.

This chain links TRBV7-6 with TRBJ1-1; TRBD1 is a possible D gene (6 bases). The germline CDR1 and CDR2 sequences are SGHVS and FNYEAQ. This CDR3 region has 13 residues. V gave up 1 base and J gave up 8 bases, with 11 bases separating them. The CDR3: CASSLVGAGEAFF. The CDR3 DNA reads as TGTGCCAGCAGCTTAGTGGGGGCAGGGGAAGCTTTCTTT. The entire variable domain, with the rest obtained from reference TRBV7-6 and TRBJ1-1, is as follows: GAGVSQSPRYKVTKRGQDVALRCDPISGHVSLYWYRQALGQGPEFLTYFNYEAQQDKSGLPNDRFSAERPEGSISTLTIQRTEQRDSAMYRCASSLVGAGEAFFGQGTRLTVV.

The chain recombines TRBV6-1 with TRBJ2-1, with 10 bases aligning to TRBD2. Germline CDR1 is MNHNS and CDR2 is SASEGT. The CDR3 extends over 14 amino acids. Germline trimming cut 7 bases from V and 7 bases from J; bases unmatched to any gene: 7. CDR3 region: CASTGSGGPNEQFF. The CDR3 nucleotides are TGTGCCAGCACCGGTAGCGGGGGGCCTAATGAGCAGTTCTTC.

V is TRBV30 and J is TRBJ1-2; 11 bases match TRBD1. CDR3 length: 14 residues. Losses at the gene ends were 3 bases for V and 7 bases for J; bases not matched to a gene: 7. The germline CDR1 and CDR2 sequences are GTSNPN and SVGIG (reference sequence). The CDR3 reads CAWRAGQGAFGYTF. CDR3 coding DNA: TGTGCCTGGAGAGCAGGACAGGGGGCATTTGGCTACACCTTC.

This clone was seen a handful of times. The chain couples TRBV7-6 to TRBJ2-5, with no clear D. The V end was cut by 5 bases, the J end by 5 bases, with 9 bases between. The CDR3 is made up of 12 amino acids. The germline V gene encodes CDR1 SGHVS and CDR2 FNYEAQ. CDR3 sequence reads: CASSPMGETQYF. CDR3 coding DNA: TGTGCCAGCAGCCCAATGGGCGAGACCCAGTACTTC.

V usage is TRBV9 and J usage is TRBJ1-6; possibly TRBD1 for D (5 bases). In germline, CDR1 is SGDLS, CDR2 YYNGEE. Between the trimmed V and J ends, which lost 3 bases and 4 bases, there was a span of 11 bases. This CDR3 has 15 residues. The CDR3 nucleotides read TGTGCCAGCAGCGACCAAAGGGGTTATAATTCACCCCTCCACTTT. As protein: CASSDQRGYNSPLHF. The full variable domain, completed using reference TRBV9 and TRBJ1-6, is DSGVTQTPKHLITATGQRVTLRCSPRSGDLSVYWYQQSLDQGLQFLIQYYNGEERAKGNILERFSAQQFPDLHSELNLSSLELGDSALYFCASSDQRGYNSPLHFGNGTRLTVT.

The CDR3 coding sequence is TGTGCCAGTAGGCTGACAGGGGCCCCGCAGCCCCAGCATTTT. This encodes CASRLTGAPQPQHF. The rearrangement joins TRBV19 to TRBJ1-5; 8 bases fit TRBD1. Germline values: CDR1 LNHDA, CDR2 SQIVND (reference sequence). V shed 6 bases and J 7 bases; nucleotides not matched to a gene: 8. The CDR3 spans 14 residues.

This chain links TRBV5-1 with TRBJ1-2, with 9 bases identical to TRBD1. CDR1 and CDR2 (germline): SGHRS, YFSETQ. The CDR3 length is 15 residues. V gave up 4 bases and J gave up 5 bases; unmatched junction bases: 9. The CDR3 spells CASSLGTGKGYGYTF. In DNA, the CDR3 is TGCGCCAGCAGCCTCGGGACAGGGAAAGGGTATGGCTACACCTTC.

The rearrangement joins TRBV5-1 to TRBJ2-2, with D uncertain. The CDR3 extends over 15 amino acids. Germline CDR1 SGHRS, CDR2 YFSETQ. Trimming left V 1 base short and J 1 base short, with 8 bases between. The CDR3 region is CASSLNPGNTGELFF. Written as DNA, the CDR3 is TGCGCCAGCAGCTTGAATCCAGGGAACACCGGGGAGCTGTTTTTT.

The genes are TRBV14 and TRBJ2-1; D possibly corresponds to TRBD1 (6 bases). There are 16 residues in the CDR3. V gave up 4 bases and J gave up 4 bases, with 17 bases separating them. Germline CDR1 is SGHDN and CDR2 is FVKESK. The CDR3 reads CASSPEGQQAYNEQFF. DNA of the CDR3: TGTGCCAGCAGCCCCGAGGGACAACAGGCGTACAATGAGCAGTTCTTC. The full variable domain, with the rest looked up from reference TRBV14 and TRBJ2-1, is EAGVTQFPSHSVIEKGQTVTLRCDPISGHDNLYWYRRVMGKEIKFLLHFVKESKQDESGMPNNRFLAERTGGTYSTLKVQPAELEDSGVYFCASSPEGQQAYNEQFFGPGTRLTVL.

V usage is TRBV19 and J usage is TRBJ2-5, with 7 nucleotides matching TRBD1. The CDR3 consists of 14 residues. V lost 7 bases, J lost 5 bases, and 10 bases stayed unmatched. Germline V gives CDR1 LNHDA, CDR2 SQIVND (reference sequence). DNA for the CDR3: TGTGCCAGTACCCGGGACAGTAACTCGGAGACCCAGTACTTC. Protein product: CASTRDSNSETQYF.

The chain combines TRBV14 with TRBJ2-3; D uncertain. This CDR3 is built from 15 residues. The ends were cut back, 1 base at V and 3 bases at J, with 11 bases in the middle. Germline V lookup: CDR1 SGHDN, CDR2 FVKESK. The CDR3 is CASSQGGPGTDTQYF. DNA for the CDR3: TGTGCCAGCAGCCAAGGAGGCCCTGGGACAGATACGCAGTATTTT.

The V gene is TRBV29-1, the J gene TRBJ1-2; tentative D call: TRBD1 (6 bases). Germline V lookup: CDR1 SQVTM, CDR2 ANQGSEA. CDR3 length: 13 amino acids. Trimming pared 4 bases from V and 6 bases from J, leaving 15 bases between. CDR3 nucleotide sequence: TGCAGCGTTGGGATACGGGGGGCCGATGGCTACACCTTC. Protein product: CSVGIRGADGYTF.

This sequence joins TRBV10-2 and TRBJ1-2; D call uncertain. The CDR3 is made up of 14 amino acids. Deletions cut 3 bases from V and 8 bases from J, with 16 bases between. Germline V gene sequence: CDR1 WSHSY, CDR2 SAAADI. CDR3 in DNA: TGCGCCAGCAGTGACTCCCTATCCCTATCCGGCTACACCTTC. Translation: CASSDSLSLSGYTF.

CDR3 sequence (DNA): TGTGCCAGCACTGGGACAGGGAAGTTAAAGGGCTACACCTTC. Protein sequence: CASTGTGKLKGYTF. J is TRBJ1-2 and V is TRBV6-5; 9 bases are a match to TRBD1. V was clipped by 7 bases and J by 8 bases; unmatched bases: 11. The germline gives CDR1 MNHEY, CDR2 SVGAGI. The CDR3 sequence is 14 residues long.

This clone showed up many times. This chain connects TRBV7-8 to TRBJ2-2; 7 positions agree with TRBD2. Unmatched junction bases numbered 10, after V lost 2 bases and J lost 7 bases. The CDR3 extends over 16 amino acids. Per the germline V gene, CDR1 is SGHVS and CDR2 is FQNEAQ. CDR3 in DNA: TGTGCCAGCAGCTTATCCGGGACTATCTCGAACGGGGAGCTGTTTTTT. This codes for CASSLSGTISNGELFF.

This rearrangement joins TRBV11-2 to TRBJ2-7, with D possibly TRBD2 on 6 matching bases. Germline assignment: CDR1 SGHAT and CDR2 FQNNGV. Deletions cut 0 bases from V and 4 bases from J, with 13 bases between. This CDR3 is 15 amino acids long. Here the CDR3 reads CASSLDGGLEYEQYF. CDR3 in DNA: TGTGCCAGCAGCTTAGATGGAGGGTTAGAATACGAGCAGTACTTC.

This chain connects TRBV7-2 to TRBJ1-1, with D maybe TRBD1 (5 bases). This CDR3 comprises 13 residues. The germline V and J ends were trimmed by 5 bases and 5 bases, with 12 bases remaining between them. Germline V lookup: CDR1 SGHTA, CDR2 FQGNSA. The CDR3 here is CASSLPGGTEAFF. CDR3 bases: TGTGCCAGCAGCCTCCCGGGGGGGACTGAAGCTTTCTTT. The variable domain in full, completed from reference TRBV7-2 and TRBJ1-1, reads GAGVSQSPSNKVTEKGKDVELRCDPISGHTALYWYRQSLGQGLEFLIYFQGNSAPDKSGLPSDRFSAERTGGSVSTLTIQRTQQEDSAVYLCASSLPGGTEAFFGQGTRLTVV.

The chain has TRBV11-3 and TRBJ2-2, with TRBD2 matching over 8 bases. This CDR3 comprises 18 residues. V dropped 5 bases and J dropped 6; count of bases not matched to a gene: 17. The germline V gene has CDR1 SGHNT and CDR2 YENEEA. The CDR3 nucleotides read TGTGCCAGCAGCAAAGGGCGGGGGGCCGCCCGGGGTGCCGGGGAGCTGTTTTTT. The encoded protein is CASSKGRGAARGAGELFF.

The genes are TRBV3-1 (or the pseudogene TRBV3-2) and TRBJ2-1, with a weak D call TRBD1 (7 bases). V was trimmed by 1 base and J by 4 bases, leaving 17 bases between them. The CDR3 has 17 residues. The germline V gene has CDR1 LGHDT and CDR2 YNNKEL (reference sequence). CDR3 sequence: CASSQGIGRGVYNEQFF. The CDR3 DNA sequence: TGTGCCAGCAGCCAAGGAATAGGCAGGGGGGTTTACAATGAGCAGTTCTTC.

This clone was observed a single time. V is TRBV3-1 (or the pseudogene TRBV3-2) and J is TRBJ1-1; a possible D gene is TRBD1 (5 bases). Trimming stripped 1 base from V and 6 bases from J, with 9 bases between. Germline values: CDR1 LGHDT, CDR2 YNNKEL (reference sequence). The CDR3 runs to 13 residues. The CDR3 DNA follows: TGTGCCAGCAGCCAAGGTCCGGGGGCTGAAGCTTTCTTT. This sequence encodes CASSQGPGAEAFF.

This chain connects TRBV7-9 to TRBJ1-1; tentatively, D is TRBD1 (5 bases). V was pared by 4 bases and J by 10 bases, with 13 bases between. Germline V gene sequence: CDR1 SEHNR, CDR2 FQNEAQ (reference sequence). This CDR3 spans 12 amino acids. The DNA for the CDR3 is TGTGCCAGCAGCTCAGGGACTTGGGGAGCTTTCTTT. This sequence encodes CASSSGTWGAFF. Supplemented by reference TRBV7-9 and TRBJ1-1, the full variable domain reads DTGVSQNPRHKITKRGQNVTFRCDPISEHNRLYWYRQTLGQGPEFLTYFQNEAQLEKSRLLSDRFSAERPKGSFSTLEIQRTEQGDSAMYLCASSSGTWGAFFGQGTRLTVV.

The chain joins TRBV27 to TRBJ1-2; TRBD1 matches at 7 bases. The length of the CDR3 is 15 residues. Germline CDR1 reads MNHEY; CDR2 reads SMNVEV (reference sequence). Trimming removed 3 bases from V and 5 bases from J; junction bases left unmatched: 9. CDR3 loop: CASSLGQGVLYGYTF. In DNA, the CDR3 is TGTGCCAGCAGTTTGGGCCAGGGGGTTTTATATGGCTACACCTTC.